The 23 T cell receptor beta chains presented below share a single source sample, sequenced in a study of cytomegalovirus exposure and HLA in healthy donors. Produced via immunoSEQ multiplex PCR; TCRdb's table is partial and in-frame only. The table shows some 330,000 clones, with 80% to 90% occurring only once. Specimen: PBMCs. The receptors here all came from a woman between 18 and 30 years old in good health and CMV-seronegative.

The gene calls are TRBV29-1 and TRBJ2-7; TRBD1 agrees at 7 bases. CDR3 length equals 14 residues. Unmatched junction bases numbered 5, after V lost 0 bases and J lost 3 bases. CDR1 SQVTM and CDR2 ANQGSEA come from the germline V gene. CDR3 in amino acids: CSVEDRDRIYEQYF. The CDR3 nucleotides read TGCAGCGTTGAAGATCGGGACAGAATCTACGAGCAGTACTTC.

The chain has TRBV27 and TRBJ2-7; D perhaps matches TRBD1 (5 bases). The CDR3 length is 14 residues. Germline V CDR1 and CDR2: MNHEY, SMNVEV (reference sequence). V was cut by 5 bases and J by 0 bases, with 11 bases left in between. The CDR3 DNA follows: TGTGCCAGCAGTGCCACAGGTCCCTCCTACGAGCAGTACTTC. It encodes CASSATGPSYEQYF.

This clone was observed a single time. V usage is TRBV4-1 and J usage is TRBJ2-2; 7 bases are a match to TRBD2. V shed 1 base, J shed 0 bases, and the junction held 5 bases outside the gene matches. The CDR3 is 17 amino acids. The V gene's germline CDR1 is MGHRA and CDR2 YSYEKL. CDR3 DNA sequence: TGCGCCAGCAGCCAAGTATACAGCGGGACGAACACCGGGGAGCTGTTTTTT. Amino acids: CASSQVYSGTNTGELFF.

The genes are TRBV20-1 and TRBJ1-2; D perhaps matches TRBD1 (5 bases). The V gene lost 3 bases and the J gene lost 9 bases, with 11 bases spanning the gap. Germline loops: CDR1 DFQATT, CDR2 SNEGSKA (reference sequence). CDR3 length: 11 amino acids. The CDR3 DNA reads as TGCAGTGCTAGGGAGGCGGGACGCTACACCTTC. It is translated as CSAREAGRYTF.

Only one count was recorded for this clone. This chain joins TRBV2 and TRBJ1-4; D might be TRBD1 (5 bases). Trimming took off 1 base at V and 8 bases at J, with 11 bases between the two ends. The CDR3 loop spans 14 amino acids. The germline CDR1 and CDR2 sequences are SNHLY and FYNNEI. In DNA form, the CDR3 reads TGTGCCAGCAGTGAAGACACAGGTTTGGAAAAACTGTTTTTT. It is translated as CASSEDTGLEKLFF.

The chain is built from TRBV7-3 and TRBJ2-1; 9 bases are a match to TRBD1. Germline CDR1 reads SGHTA; CDR2 reads FQGTGA. With V trimmed by 4 bases and J by 6 bases, 7 bases remained unmatched. The length of the CDR3 is 15 residues. As DNA, the CDR3 is TGTGCCAGCAGCTCTTCCCCGGACAGGGGCAATGAGCAGTTCTTC. Protein: CASSSSPDRGNEQFF.

The V call is TRBV5-1, the J call TRBJ2-5; D possibly corresponds to TRBD2 (6 bases). V was pared by 4 bases and J by 2 bases, with 21 bases between. The CDR3 totals 17 residues. Germline V CDR1 and CDR2: SGHRS, YFSETQ. The chain's CDR3 is CASSPFSRAGEQETQYF. The CDR3 DNA follows: TGCGCCAGCAGCCCATTCTCCCGAGCGGGCGAGCAAGAGACCCAGTACTTC.

CDR3 sequence (DNA): TGTGCCAGCAGAGCAGGGGTGGATACGCAGTATTTT. Its translation: CASRAGVDTQYF. The V gene is TRBV7-2, the J gene TRBJ2-3; possible D gene TRBD1, 6 bases. V was pared by 6 bases and J by 6 bases, with 10 bases between. There are 12 residues in the CDR3. Germline assignment: CDR1 SGHTA and CDR2 FQGNSA.

The J gene is TRBJ2-5, the V gene TRBV15, with 9 positions matching TRBD1. CDR1 LNHNV and CDR2 YYDKDF come from the germline V gene (reference sequence). The CDR3 sequence is 14 residues long. The junction had 1 base not matched to a gene; V was cut back by 0 bases and J by 5 bases. CDR3 sequence reads: CATSRDGTGETQYF. CDR3 DNA sequence: TGTGCCACCAGCAGAGATGGGACAGGGGAGACCCAGTACTTC.

The rearrangement joins TRBV29-1 to TRBJ1-1, with D possibly matching TRBD1 (5 bases). The V end lost 6 bases, the J end lost 2 bases, and 16 bases lay between the germline ends. Germline values: CDR1 SQVTM, CDR2 ANQGSEA. The CDR3 loop spans 14 amino acids. CDR3 in DNA: TGCAGCGTGGGGGGAGACACGGCTAACACTGAAGCTTTCTTT. Translation: CSVGGDTANTEAFF. The whole variable domain, remainder taken from reference TRBV29-1 and TRBJ1-1, is SAVISQKPSRDICQRGTSLTIQCQVDSQVTMMFWYRQQPGQSLTLIATANQGSEATYESGFVIDKFPISRPNLTFSTLTVSNMSPEDSSIYLCSVGGDTANTEAFFGQGTRLTVV.

This clone showed up just once. This chain uses TRBV6-5 with TRBJ2-2, with 8 bases that match TRBD2. The trim removed 7 bases at V and 6 bases at J, leaving 10 bases unmatched. Germline CDR1 is MNHEY and CDR2 is SVGAGI. The CDR3 spans 15 residues. CDR3 protein: CASTRGATSAGELFF. Here the CDR3 DNA reads TGTGCCAGCACGCGGGGGGCGACTTCTGCCGGGGAGCTGTTTTTT.

The V call is TRBV9, the J call TRBJ2-3; 12 nucleotides match TRBD2. The germline CDR1 and CDR2 sequences are SGDLS and YYNGEE. The J segment lost 0 bases and the V segment lost 3 bases, leaving 11 bases of the junction unmatched. This CDR3 comprises 19 residues. As DNA, the CDR3 is TGTGCCAGCAGCGCTAGGACTAGCGGGACGGGGTTGAGCACAGATACGCAGTATTTT. Protein sequence: CASSARTSGTGLSTDTQYF.

The rearrangement links TRBV19 to TRBJ2-7; 10 bases match TRBD1. CDR3 length: 15 amino acids. Germline-derived CDR1 and CDR2 are LNHDA and SQIVND (reference sequence). Trimming took 3 bases from V and 7 from J; bases not matched to a gene: 9. CDR3 region: CASSMRGQGMSEQYF. CDR3 DNA sequence: TGTGCCAGTAGTATGAGGGGACAGGGGATGAGTGAGCAGTACTTC.

The gene calls are TRBV29-1 and TRBJ2-1; 10 nucleotides line up with TRBD1. This CDR3 is 15 amino acids long. J was trimmed by 0 bases and V by 8 bases; bases with no gene match: 7. Germline CDR1 SQVTM, CDR2 ANQGSEA. CDR3 protein: CSLSRTGGSYNEQFF. The CDR3 nucleotides read TGCAGCCTATCGCGGACAGGGGGCTCCTACAATGAGCAGTTCTTC.

This chain links TRBV6-5 with TRBJ1-1, with D hard to call. The germline V and J ends were trimmed by 6 bases and 1 base, with 6 bases remaining between them. The CDR3 spans 12 residues. Germline assignment: CDR1 MNHEY and CDR2 SVGAGI. For the CDR3, the DNA is TGTGCCAGCAGGGTGAGGAACACTGAAGCTTTCTTT. Its protein is CASRVRNTEAFF.

V and J are TRBV13 and TRBJ2-7, with 10 nucleotides matching TRBD1. V shed 3 bases, J shed 5 bases, and the junction held 4 bases outside the gene matches. CDR3 length: 14 residues. Per the germline V gene, CDR1 is PRHDT and CDR2 is FYEKMQ (reference sequence). CDR3 residues: CASSLAGQGHEQYF. The CDR3 region has the DNA TGTGCCAGCAGCTTGGCGGGACAGGGGCACGAGCAGTACTTC.

This clone was observed a single time. At one end the junction does not follow the germline gene, possibly because of a read error. This chain joins TRBV7-7 and TRBJ2-7; 9 nucleotides line up with TRBD1. CDR1 and CDR2 (germline): SSHAT, FNYEAQ (reference sequence). This CDR3 has 14 residues. The CDR3 protein is CASSPGQGRYEQYF. The CDR3 DNA is TGTGCTAGCAGCCCGGGACAGGGCCGCTACGAGCAGTACTTC.

The J gene is TRBJ1-2, the V gene TRBV18; no definite D call. Germline loops: CDR1 KGHSH, CDR2 LQKENI. This CDR3 has 12 residues. The ends were cut back, 0 bases at V and 9 bases at J, with 8 bases in the middle. CDR3: CASSPPLESYTF. The CDR3 DNA follows: TGTGCCAGCTCACCACCCCTGGAGAGCTACACCTTC.

V gene TRBV30 combines with J gene TRBJ2-1; 8 nucleotides line up with TRBD2. After removal of 0 bases from V and 4 bases from J, the junction contained 17 bases not matched to a gene. Germline CDR1 and CDR2: GTSNPN and SVGIG (reference sequence). CDR3 length: 19 amino acids. The CDR3 sequence is CAWSVYPRTSRGVYNEQFF. The CDR3, as DNA: TGTGCCTGGAGTGTTTACCCTCGGACTAGCCGGGGGGTTTACAATGAGCAGTTCTTC.

The J gene is TRBJ2-2, the V gene TRBV28, with a weak D call TRBD2 (5 bases). Trimming left V 8 bases short and J 2 bases short, with 12 bases between. This CDR3 region has 14 residues. Germline V CDR1 and CDR2: MDHEN, SYDVKM. CDR3 nucleotides: TGTGCCAGCGAGGGCAGCCTAAACACCGGGGAGCTGTTTTTT. Translating it yields CASEGSLNTGELFF.

V gene TRBV9 combines with J gene TRBJ2-1; the match to TRBD2 covers 10 bases. The CDR3 loop spans 20 amino acids. V lost 4 bases and J lost 5; bases outside the gene matches: 21. Germline-derived CDR1 and CDR2 are SGDLS and YYNGEE. Written as DNA, the CDR3 is TGTGCCAGCAGCATTAGGGGCCCTCGGGCTAGCGGGAGAGACCACAATGAGCAGTTCTTC. This encodes CASSIRGPRASGRDHNEQFF.

V usage is TRBV19 and J usage is TRBJ1-5, with 9 bases fitting TRBD1. Per the germline V gene, CDR1 is LNHDA and CDR2 is SQIVND (reference sequence). The CDR3 totals 15 residues. The trim removed 6 bases at V and 3 bases at J, leaving 6 bases unmatched. The CDR3 DNA sequence: TGTGCCAGTAGAGAGGGACAGGGATTCAATCAGCCCCAGCATTTT. Translating gives CASREGQGFNQPQHF.

This clone was seen only once. The genes are TRBV4-2 and TRBJ2-2; 10 bases fit TRBD2. The length of the CDR3 is 15 residues. V shed 3 bases and J 7 bases; nucleotides not matched to a gene: 5. Germline V gives CDR1 LGHNA, CDR2 YNFKEQ. The DNA for the CDR3 is TGTGCCAGCAGCCAGGCTAGCGGGAGCAACGGGGAGCTGTTTTTT. It yields the protein CASSQASGSNGELFF.